Given below is one T cell receptor (beta chain) in context. What it binds is not known. The sample belongs to a study of draining lymph node invasion in breast cancer. TCRdb reanalysed the bulk RNA-seq reads using MiXCR and keeps one entry per CDR3 protein. The sample carries around 2,500 distinct CDR3 sequences, 55% to 75% recorded once. Memory regulatory T cells were sorted as CD4+ CD45RA- CD25high cells. Study-wide findings and caveats: Some of the 100 largest tumor clones were found in nodes. Roughly 14-25% of Treg TCRs per tissue were shared with Tconvs.

The specimen sequenced was sorted memory Tregs from a lymph node. The source is a female donor with luminal breast cancer.

The CDR3: CASSLAGSSSYEQYF. The CDR3 DNA sequence: TGTGCCAGCAGCTTGGCGGGTTCGAGCTCCTACGAGCAGTACTTC. This rearrangement joins TRBV7-9 to TRBJ2-7; D is possibly TRBD2 (5 bases). V lost 3 bases to trimming and J lost 0 bases, with 12 bases between them. Germline CDR1 reads SEHNR; CDR2 reads FQNEAQ (reference sequence). CDR3 length: 15 residues.